Listed below are T cell receptor beta chains from one sample, sequenced in a study of response to subunit inactivated influenza vaccine. TCRdb ran MiXCR on the RT-PCR reads and lists one entry per CDR3 protein. The table has 700,000 to 900,000 distinct CDR3 sequences, about 20% seen once. Sequenced material: PBMCs from blood, taken 5 to 6 days after vaccination. The receptors were sampled from a man in his forties or fifties who received an inactivated influenza vaccine. CDR3s include the opening cysteine and the closing phenylalanine or tryptophan. Each record gives: clone size, V gene, D gene, J gene, CDR3 protein, CDR3 DNA. D genes are given only for firm matches. Rows may omit the clone size; those that give it use once, few, many or a size class.

>few|TRBV29-1|TRBD1|TRBJ2-7
CSVAGDRGLYEQYF
TGCAGCGTTGCGGGGGACAGGGGGCTCTACGAGCAGTACTTC
>few|TRBV27|-|TRBJ2-1
CASSFSASYNEQFF
TGTGCCAGCAGTTTTAGTGCTTCCTACAATGAGCAGTTCTTC
>few|TRBV2|-|TRBJ2-7
CASSAGRWYEQYF
TGTGCCAGCAGTGCGGGCAGGTGGTACGAGCAGTACTTC
>few|TRBV5-1|-|TRBJ2-2
CASGIQGGDTGELFF
TGCGCCAGCGGAATACAGGGTGGCGACACCGGGGAGCTGTTTTTT
>few|TRBV5-1|-|TRBJ2-7
CASSLGSWTTYEQYF
TGCGCCAGCAGCTTGGGATCTTGGACAACCTACGAGCAGTACTTC
>few|TRBV12-3/TRBV12-4|-|TRBJ1-2
CASRNWGNYGYTF
TGTGCCAGCAGAAATTGGGGGAACTATGGCTACACCTTC
>-|TRBV4-3|-|TRBJ2-5
CASSQASDETQYF
TGCGCCAGCAGCCAAGCGTCCGATGAGACCCAGTACTTC
>many|TRBV15|-|TRBJ2-6
CATSRGNTGANVLTF
TGTGCCACCAGCAGAGGAAACACCGGGGCCAACGTCCTGACTTTC
>few|TRBV29-1|-|TRBJ1-2
CSASTGTDYGYTF
TGCAGCGCAAGTACAGGGACCGACTATGGCTACACCTTC
>many|TRBV29-1|-|TRBJ1-2
CSAGREADGYTF
TGCAGCGCTGGGAGGGAAGCTGATGGCTACACCTTC
>few|TRBV3-1|-|TRBJ1-6
CASSPQRSGSPLHF
TGTGCCAGCAGCCCACAGCGGTCGGGTTCACCCCTCCACTTT
>few|TRBV5-1|-|TRBJ2-5
CASSLEVGQETQYF
TGCGCCAGCAGCTTGGAGGTCGGACAAGAGACCCAGTACTTC
>few|TRBV7-2|-|TRBJ2-7
CASSPQLGLQYEQYF
TGTGCCAGCAGCCCACAGTTAGGACTCCAATACGAGCAGTACTTC
>few|TRBV7-9|-|TRBJ1-3
CASSTAGFSGNTIYF
TGTGCCAGCAGCACGGCAGGGTTCTCTGGAAACACCATATATTTT
>-|TRBV19|-|TRBJ1-5
CASSQGHYQPQHF
TGTGCCAGTAGTCAGGGACATTATCAGCCCCAGCATTTT
>few|TRBV6-2/TRBV6-3|-|TRBJ2-1
CASSLEGQLILGEQFF
TGTGCCAGCAGTTTGGAGGGACAGCTAATCCTCGGTGAGCAGTTCTTC
>-|TRBV7-8|-|TRBJ2-2
CASSLRFKRDGELFF
TGTGCCAGCAGCTTACGATTTAAGAGAGACGGGGAGCTGTTTTTT
>-|TRBV10-3|-|TRBJ1-5
CAISTARQPQHF
TGTGCCATCAGCACGGCACGTCAGCCCCAGCATTTT
>-|TRBV27|-|TRBJ2-1
CASSKNAGTNEQFF
TGTGCCAGCAGTAAGAATGCGGGGACCAATGAGCAGTTCTTC
>few|TRBV6-1|TRBD2|TRBJ2-5
CASRGLAGGRQETQYF
TGTGCCAGCAGAGGACTAGCGGGGGGGCGTCAAGAGACCCAGTACTTC
>once|TRBV3-1|TRBD1|TRBJ1-3
CASSLLQGAGNTIYF
TGTGCCAGCAGCCTACTACAGGGGGCCGGAAACACCATATATTTT
>many|TRBV15|-|TRBJ2-3
CATSSRLAGGTDTQYF
TGTGCCACCAGCTCCCGACTAGCAGGGGGCACAGATACGCAGTATTTT
>-|TRBV5-1|-|TRBJ2-7
CASSSGGGSYEQYF
TGCGCCAGCAGCTCCGGAGGGGGGTCCTACGAGCAGTACTTC
>many|TRBV12-3/TRBV12-4|-|TRBJ2-7
CASTQAVRDSEQYF
TGTGCCAGCACTCAGGCAGTTCGGGACTCCGAGCAGTACTTC
>few|TRBV12-3/TRBV12-4|-|TRBJ2-2
CASSPSLAAYTGELFF
TGTGCCAGCAGTCCGTCGTTAGCCGCATACACCGGGGAGCTGTTTTTT
>-|TRBV6-1|TRBD1|TRBJ2-4
CASRTGGSGNIQYF
TGTGCCAGCAGGACAGGGGGTTCAGGAAACATTCAGTACTTC